This paragraph covers one T cell receptor (beta chain) sequence. The sample carries other DNA sequences with the same CDR3. This record belongs to a study of blood T cell repertoires in COVID-19. Some clones are missing from TCRdb's copy, which holds only in-frame ones; the method was immunoSEQ multiplex PCR. The sample yields approximately 160,000 clones, 80% to 90% seen once. There are 14 residues in the CDR3. From germline, CDR1 is KGHSH and CDR2 LQKENI. Trimming at V came to 3 bases and at J to 2 bases, leaving 1 base not matched to a gene. The source material was peripheral blood. The sequence derives from a human donor in a cohort sampled during active COVID-19. The chain links TRBV18 to TRBJ2-7; TRBD1 matches at 10 bases. The CDR3 nucleotides read TGTGCCAGCTCACCTGGGACAGGGGCCTACGAGCAGTACTTC. It codes for CASSPGTGAYEQYF.